The rows below give T cell receptor beta chains drawn from one sample of a study of human T cells and chemical hapten exposure. TCRdb used MiXCR to reprocess the RACE reads, holding one entry per CDR3 protein. Of a few hundred thousand distinct CDR3 sequences in the sample, nearly 6.5% were seen once. The material was whole blood, obtained in connection with sensitization to the hapten diphenylcyclopropenone (DPC). The receptor source for this set is a young woman with alopecia areata. Some clones in this sample may be carry-over from other donors' samples. Both conserved end residues are part of each CDR3. Each record gives: V gene, J gene, CDR3 protein.

v_call: TRBV5-5
j_call: TRBJ1-1
cdr3_aa: CASSNPTGNTEAFF

v_call: TRBV28
j_call: TRBJ2-3
cdr3_aa: CASSSSGVGDTQYF

v_call: TRBV20-1
j_call: TRBJ2-1
cdr3_aa: CSAPSNTDNEQFF

v_call: TRBV18
j_call: TRBJ1-1
cdr3_aa: CASSPSRENTEAFF

v_call: TRBV4-2
j_call: TRBJ1-1
cdr3_aa: CASSRGERTEAFF

v_call: TRBV2
j_call: TRBJ2-5
cdr3_aa: CASSEGQNQETQYF

v_call: TRBV6-6
j_call: TRBJ2-2
cdr3_aa: CATRSHSGELFF

v_call: TRBV9
j_call: TRBJ1-4
cdr3_aa: CASSVGEVDEKLFF

v_call: TRBV12-3/TRBV12-4
j_call: TRBJ2-1
cdr3_aa: CASSLDRDRNEQFF

v_call: TRBV6-1
j_call: TRBJ1-1
cdr3_aa: CASTQGQMNTEAFF

v_call: TRBV20-1
j_call: TRBJ2-7
cdr3_aa: CSASSEGGDFYEQYF

v_call: TRBV7-6
j_call: TRBJ2-2
cdr3_aa: CASSPSAGELFF

v_call: TRBV6-2/TRBV6-3
j_call: TRBJ1-1
cdr3_aa: CASSYHKDRYTEAFF

v_call: TRBV27
j_call: TRBJ1-2
cdr3_aa: CACSLKGNGRRNYGYTF

v_call: TRBV5-1
j_call: TRBJ2-5
cdr3_aa: CASGRGQSQETQYF

v_call: TRBV12-3/TRBV12-4
j_call: TRBJ2-6
cdr3_aa: CATDNPSGGQVYPGANVLTF

v_call: TRBV29-1
j_call: TRBJ2-7
cdr3_aa: CSVLGGAHEQYF

v_call: TRBV4-3
j_call: TRBJ2-4
cdr3_aa: CASSSGLALDQYF

v_call: TRBV3-1
j_call: TRBJ2-5
cdr3_aa: CASSRTRETQYF

v_call: TRBV7-2
j_call: TRBJ2-7
cdr3_aa: CASSLGLAVYEQYF

v_call: TRBV6-5
j_call: TRBJ1-6
cdr3_aa: CASSYSYRNSPLHF

v_call: TRBV4-3
j_call: TRBJ2-7
cdr3_aa: CASSQEFPAGGVYEQYF

v_call: TRBV20-1
j_call: TRBJ2-3
cdr3_aa: CSATSVGSTDTQYF

v_call: TRBV5-1
j_call: TRBJ2-7
cdr3_aa: CASSVEDNPSTYEQYF

v_call: TRBV13
j_call: TRBJ2-3
cdr3_aa: CTSSLVQISTDTQYF

v_call: TRBV6-5
j_call: TRBJ2-3
cdr3_aa: CASSYTSAGGLTDTQYF

v_call: TRBV10-3
j_call: TRBJ2-7
cdr3_aa: CAISETGDEQYF

v_call: TRBV2
j_call: TRBJ2-1
cdr3_aa: CASSEGYNEQFF

v_call: TRBV10-3
j_call: TRBJ1-1
cdr3_aa: CAAHKGQTDTEAFF

v_call: TRBV20-1
j_call: TRBJ1-2
cdr3_aa: CSAAQGARGYTF

v_call: TRBV29-1
j_call: TRBJ1-3
cdr3_aa: CSVEGPGISGNTIYF

v_call: TRBV4-3
j_call: TRBJ2-1
cdr3_aa: CASSQDMRGGNNEQFF

v_call: TRBV7-9
j_call: TRBJ2-6
cdr3_aa: CASSADILNSGANVLTF

v_call: TRBV5-6
j_call: TRBJ2-3
cdr3_aa: CASSFQFRERTDTQYF

v_call: TRBV11-2
j_call: TRBJ1-2
cdr3_aa: CASSLMGWSGTSHGYTF

v_call: TRBV27
j_call: TRBJ2-3
cdr3_aa: CASSKVFGPTDTQYF

v_call: TRBV28
j_call: TRBJ1-6
cdr3_aa: CASSFGLNNSPLHF

v_call: TRBV6-5
j_call: TRBJ2-1
cdr3_aa: CASSSRTSGGASEQFF

v_call: TRBV7-2
j_call: TRBJ1-1
cdr3_aa: CASRNMAEAFF

v_call: TRBV29-1
j_call: TRBJ2-3
cdr3_aa: CSVPGQGREDTQYF

v_call: TRBV7-9
j_call: TRBJ2-7
cdr3_aa: CASTPPASRGEQYF

v_call: TRBV14
j_call: TRBJ2-4
cdr3_aa: CASSQNRDNIQYF